Each of the 31 T cell receptor beta chains below was sequenced from the same sample in a study of T-cell reconstitution after alpha-beta-depleted transplantation in children (TCRdb year 2016). Library generation was performed with PCR. These reads were obtained on an Illumina HiSeq 2500. Molecular barcoding was employed in the preparation of TCR libraries, with unique molecular identifiers being used to normalize TCRbeta repertoire quantification. TCRdb applied fastp at Q25 and MiXCR to the public reads, then kept only in-frame beta chains. Rows are unified per CDR3 protein, each entry keeping the most common DNA and genes. This sample holds 580,000 or so distinct CDR3 sequences; more than 20% were observed only once. 11% to 15% of the sample belongs to the ten largest clones. In light of the paper, this sample's treatment or condition label describes: allogeneic hematopoietic cell transplantation with graft depleted of TCRalphabeta T cells and CD19 B cells.

This sample comprised PBMCs, mostly from graft donor cells, obtained 360 days after TCRalphabeta/CD19-depleted stem cell transplant. The receptors here all came from a boy younger than two who had a stem cell transplant for acute myeloid leukemia, so the T cells may come from the graft donor.

The V gene is TRBV7-9, the J gene TRBJ2-1; D is possibly TRBD1 (5 bases). V was shortened by 0 bases and J by 9 bases, with 18 bases between the two germline ends. Germline V gene lookup returns CDR1 SEHNR and CDR2 FQNEAQ (reference sequence). The CDR3 consists of 16 residues. CDR3 nucleotides: TGTGCCAGCAGCTTAGCGGGGCTAGTCCTCCCCATTGAGCAGTTCTTC. This translates into CASSLAGLVLPIEQFF. Full variable domain (rest looked up from reference TRBV7-9 and TRBJ2-1): DTGVSQNPRHKITKRGQNVTFRCDPISEHNRLYWYRQTLGQGPEFLTYFQNEAQLEKSRLLSDRFSAERPKGSFSTLEIQRTEQGDSAMYLCASSLAGLVLPIEQFFGPGTRLTVL.

The chain is built from TRBV7-7 and TRBJ2-2; D is unclear. Looked up from germline, CDR1 is SSHAT and CDR2 is FNYEAQ (reference sequence). The CDR3 covers 13 residues. Trimming stripped 5 bases from V and 11 bases from J, with 15 bases between. CDR3 residues: CASSPYTSSELFF. Written as DNA, the CDR3 is TGTGCCAGCAGCCCATACACCAGCTCCGAGCTGTTTTTT.

This clonotype was recorded at least ten times. This chain uses TRBV12-3 or TRBV12-4 with TRBJ2-2; 8 bases align to TRBD1. There are 15 residues in the CDR3. The J segment lost 4 bases and the V segment lost 5 bases, leaving 6 bases of the junction unmatched. The CDR3 spells CASSPWTGSTGELFF. The CDR3 DNA follows: TGTGCCAGCAGTCCCTGGACAGGGAGCACCGGGGAGCTGTTTTTT.

The sample holds a few counts of this clonotype. The gene calls are TRBV13 and TRBJ2-3, with no clear D. V shed 0 bases and J shed 3 bases, with 10 bases lying between them. The CDR3 has 15 residues. Per germline, CDR1 PRHDT and CDR2 FYEKMQ (reference sequence). The CDR3 sequence: CASSLGFTGTDTQYF. The CDR3 DNA is TGTGCCAGCAGCTTAGGCTTCACGGGTACAGATACGCAGTATTTT.

V is TRBV5-6 and J is TRBJ2-6, with D perhaps TRBD1 (5 bases). The CDR3 covers 19 residues. Trimming took off 4 bases at V and 2 bases at J, with 22 bases between the two ends. Germline lookup yields CDR1 SGHDT and CDR2 YYEEEE. The CDR3 DNA follows: TGTGCCAGCAGCCTCCCGACAGCGTTGGTAGGGCCTGGGGCCAACGTCCTGACTTTC. Its protein product is CASSLPTALVGPGANVLTF.

The CDR3 coding sequence is TGTGCCAGCAGCCTTCGGACTGATGAGCAGTTCTTC. Its translation: CASSLRTDEQFF. This rearrangement joins TRBV7-2 to TRBJ2-1; maybe TRBD2 (5 bases). The CDR3 extends over 12 amino acids. Between the trimmed V and J ends, which lost 5 bases and 8 bases, there was a span of 10 bases. Germline-derived CDR1 and CDR2 are SGHTA and FQGNSA. Variable domain in full (rest from reference TRBV7-2 and TRBJ2-1): GAGVSQSPSNKVTEKGKDVELRCDPISGHTALYWYRQSLGQGLEFLIYFQGNSAPDKSGLPSDRFSAERTGGSVSTLTIQRTQQEDSAVYLCASSLRTDEQFFGPGTRLTVL.

There are many counts of this clonotype. The chain joins TRBV20-1 to TRBJ2-7; tentatively, D is TRBD1 or TRBD2 (5 bases each). The CDR3 contains 14 residues. Germline-derived CDR1 and CDR2 are DFQATT and SNEGSKA (reference sequence). V lost 3 bases, J lost 6 bases, and 18 bases lay in between. CDR3 nucleotide sequence: TGCAGTGCTAGGGGACCGGGTTTGGAGATCGAGCAGTACTTC. Translating gives CSARGPGLEIEQYF.

This clonotype was seen ten or more times. The chain couples TRBV6-1 to TRBJ2-7; TRBD2 is a possible D gene (6 bases). The CDR3 covers 12 residues. Germline V lookup: CDR1 MNHNS, CDR2 SASEGT. Trimming removed 4 bases from V and 7 bases from J, with 11 bases in between. CDR3 region: CASSVGGREQYV. CDR3 coding DNA: TGTGCCAGCAGTGTCGGGGGACGGGAGCAGTACGTC.

A few counts support this clonotype. The chain links TRBV24-1 to TRBJ2-3; maybe TRBD1 (5 bases). The germline V gene encodes CDR1 KGHDR and CDR2 SFDVKD. Trimming took off 9 bases at V and 4 bases at J, with 13 bases between the two ends. The CDR3 is 13 amino acids. The CDR3 bases are TGTGCCACCGGACACCGGACCGCAGATACGCAGTATTTT. The encoded protein is CATGHRTADTQYF.

This clonotype was detected ten times or more. V usage is TRBV18 and J usage is TRBJ1-1; maybe TRBD1 (6 bases). V was trimmed by 5 bases and J by 0 bases, leaving 16 bases between them. This CDR3 region has 16 residues. Germline assignment: CDR1 KGHSH and CDR2 LQKENI. The CDR3 reads CASSVTGIGLNTEAFF. The CDR3 DNA reads as TGTGCCAGCTCAGTTACAGGGATTGGTTTGAACACTGAAGCTTTCTTT.

This clonotype appeared many times. This sequence joins TRBV20-1 and TRBJ1-1; D may be TRBD1 (5 bases). The CDR3 spans 11 residues. CDR1 is DFQATT, CDR2 SNEGSKA, per germline (reference sequence). The V end was cut by 3 bases, the J end by 6 bases, with 8 bases between. The CDR3 bases are TGCAGTGCTAGTAGGGGTGCTGAAGCTTTCTTT. Protein product: CSASRGAEAFF.

This chain joins TRBV27 and TRBJ2-7; maybe TRBD2 (6 bases). V gave up 6 bases and J gave up 5 bases, with 14 bases separating them. The CDR3 loop spans 13 amino acids. Germline V gene lookup returns CDR1 MNHEY and CDR2 SMNVEV (reference sequence). CDR3 protein: CASRPGGVNEQYF. The CDR3 region has the DNA TGTGCCAGCAGGCCAGGCGGGGTCAACGAGCAGTACTTC.

This clonotype showed up many times. The CDR3 DNA reads as TGCAGTGCTAGGGACAGGGGGCGGCAAGAGACCCAGTACTTC. Its translation is CSARDRGRQETQYF. The chain has TRBV20-1 and TRBJ2-5; 11 nucleotides match TRBD1. Germline V CDR1 and CDR2: DFQATT, SNEGSKA (reference sequence). This CDR3 region has 14 residues. V shed 3 bases and J 2 bases; nucleotides not matched to a gene: 2.

The chain couples TRBV7-8 to TRBJ2-7, with unresolved D. The germline V and J ends were trimmed by 5 bases and 6 bases, with 11 bases remaining between them. The CDR3 totals 12 residues. Germline assignment: CDR1 SGHVS and CDR2 FQNEAQ. The CDR3 DNA reads TGTGCCAGCAGCCTTGCGATGGGCGAGCAGTACGTC. It encodes CASSLAMGEQYV.

V usage is TRBV4-3 and J usage is TRBJ2-6; D possibly corresponds to TRBD1 (6 bases). CDR3 length: 16 residues. The V end was cut by 0 bases, the J end by 1 base, with 7 bases between. Germline assignment: CDR1 LGHNA and CDR2 YSLEER. The CDR3 loop is CASSQDTGSGANVLTF. The DNA for the CDR3 is TGCGCCAGCAGCCAAGATACAGGGTCTGGGGCCAACGTCCTGACTTTC.

The chain uses TRBV20-1 and TRBJ1-3, with D hard to call. Trimming left V 3 bases short and J 4 bases short, with 10 bases between. From germline, CDR1 is DFQATT and CDR2 SNEGSKA (reference sequence). The CDR3 runs 13 residues. CDR3 coding DNA: TGCAGTGCTAGGCCTTTTGACGGAAACACCATATATTTT. It codes for CSARPFDGNTIYF.

This clonotype was picked up a small number of times. This chain connects TRBV29-1 to TRBJ2-7, with a tentative D call TRBD1 (6 bases). Germline CDR1 SQVTM, CDR2 ANQGSEA. V lost 7 bases and J 3 bases, leaving 16 bases between the germline ends. The CDR3 runs to 13 residues. The CDR3 nucleotides are TGCAGCGCTCGCCCAGGGGACAACTACGAGCAGTACTTC. Translated, it gives CSARPGDNYEQYF.

In its sample, this clonotype was seen a few times. The chain carries TRBV20-1 and TRBJ2-5; D remains ambiguous. Germline V lookup: CDR1 DFQATT, CDR2 SNEGSKA (reference sequence). The length of the CDR3 is 9 residues. Here the CDR3 reads CSVLETQYF. The CDR3 DNA reads as TGCAGCGTATTAGAGACCCAGTACTTC.

This clonotype was recorded a few times. The CDR3 nucleotides are TGTGCCAGCACCCTCCCGGGGGGGGCGAACACCGGGGAGCTGTTTTTT. Protein product: CASTLPGGANTGELFF. This chain connects TRBV12-3 or TRBV12-4 to TRBJ2-2; 8 nucleotides line up with TRBD2. The CDR3 length is 16 residues. J gave up 0 bases and V 7 bases, and 7 bases lay outside the gene matches.

The chain couples TRBV18 to TRBJ1-2; 10 bases align to TRBD1. Germline CDR1 is KGHSH and CDR2 is LQKENI. The junction had 3 bases not matched to a gene; V was cut back by 0 bases and J by 8 bases. This CDR3 is 14 amino acids long. CDR3 sequence: CASSPPGTGDGYTF. The CDR3, as DNA: TGTGCCAGCTCACCACCCGGGACAGGGGACGGCTACACCTTC. Based on the CDR3 plus reference TRBV18 and TRBJ1-2, the full variable domain is NAGVMQNPRHLVRRRGQEARLRCSPMKGHSHVYWYRQLPEEGLKFMVYLQKENIIDESGMPKERFSAEFPKEGPSILRIQQVVRGDSAAYFCASSPPGTGDGYTFGSGTRLTVV.

The J gene is TRBJ2-5, the V gene TRBV7-2, with TRBD2 matching over 7 bases. There are 15 residues in the CDR3. J lost 1 base, V lost 1 base, and 3 bases had no gene match. The germline CDR1 and CDR2 sequences are SGHTA and FQGNSA. This CDR3 is CASSLVGLTQETQYF. Here the CDR3 DNA reads TGTGCCAGCAGCTTAGTGGGACTAACCCAAGAGACCCAGTACTTC.

CDR3 nucleotide sequence: TGTGCCAGCAGCCCCCTAGCGGGGGGGAGGGAGCAGTACTTC. This encodes CASSPLAGGREQYF. The rearrangement links TRBV12-3 or TRBV12-4 to TRBJ2-7; 12 bases line up with TRBD2. This CDR3 has 14 residues. V trimming: 6 bases; J trimming: 7 bases; junction bases outside the gene matches: 7.

The V and J genes are TRBV12-3 or TRBV12-4 and TRBJ2-7, with 9 nucleotides matching TRBD1. This CDR3 contains 13 residues. CDR3 nucleotide sequence: TGTGCCAGTACACATCACCCACGGACAGGGGCGGAGGTC. It is translated as CASTHHPRTGAEV.

This clonotype has just a few counts. V gene TRBV2 combines with J gene TRBJ2-2; TRBD2 might be the D (6 bases). V dropped 3 bases and J dropped 1 base, with 12 bases sitting between them. Germline V CDR1 and CDR2: SNHLY, FYNNEI. The CDR3 loop spans 16 amino acids. CDR3 sequence reads: CASSESLARNTGELFF. CDR3 DNA sequence: TGTGCCAGCAGTGAGAGTCTAGCGAGGAACACCGGGGAGCTGTTTTTT.

In nucleotides, the CDR3 is TGCAGTGCTAGAGATCCTGACGGACCTGCAACTAATGAAAAACTGTTTTTT. Its translation is CSARDPDGPATNEKLFF. This rearrangement joins TRBV20-1 to TRBJ1-4; D ambiguous. V shed 0 bases and J shed 0 bases, with 14 bases lying between them. The germline V gene encodes CDR1 DFQATT and CDR2 SNEGSKA (reference sequence). The CDR3 totals 17 residues.

The rearrangement joins TRBV7-6 to TRBJ1-2; 7 bases fit TRBD1. The CDR3 runs 15 residues. V was clipped by 4 bases and J by 5 bases; unmatched bases: 10. The germline gives CDR1 SGHVS, CDR2 FNYEAQ. CDR3 sequence: CASSSRPGQLYGYTF. DNA for the CDR3: TGTGCCAGCAGCTCGAGGCCGGGACAGCTTTATGGCTACACCTTC.

This clonotype showed up just a few times. This sequence joins TRBV6-5 and TRBJ2-1; tentative D call: TRBD2 (5 bases). Between the trimmed V and J ends, which lost 3 bases and 9 bases, there was a span of 12 bases. Germline CDR1 MNHEY, CDR2 SVGAGI. This CDR3 comprises 13 residues. The CDR3 protein is CASSYPSRGEQFF. The CDR3 DNA reads TGTGCCAGCAGTTATCCAAGCCGGGGTGAGCAGTTCTTC.

The genes are TRBV7-2 and TRBJ2-7, with TRBD1 matching over 7 bases. The CDR3 runs to 16 residues. CDR1 is SGHTA and CDR2 is FQGNSA in the germline V gene. V was pared by 4 bases and J by 5 bases, with 14 bases of the junction left unmatched. The CDR3 reads CASSSPRGQYTDEQYF. DNA of the CDR3: TGTGCCAGCAGCTCGCCTCGGGGACAGTATACCGACGAGCAGTACTTC.

This clonotype was counted only a few times. The chain has TRBV18 and TRBJ1-5; 8 bases map to TRBD1. This CDR3 has 14 residues. Germline trimming cut 6 bases from V and 7 bases from J; bases unmatched to any gene: 8. The germline gives CDR1 KGHSH, CDR2 LQKENI. The CDR3 is CASSNGQGGQPQHF. The CDR3, as DNA: TGTGCCAGCTCCAACGGACAGGGAGGGCAGCCCCAGCATTTT.

This clonotype was recorded many times. The chain is built from TRBV12-3 or TRBV12-4 and TRBJ2-3; 12 nucleotides line up with TRBD1. V dropped 7 bases and J dropped 5; count of bases not matched to a gene: 4. The CDR3 totals 14 residues. In nucleotides, the CDR3 is TGTGCCAGCATTCGGGACAGGGGGCAAGATACGCAGTATTTT. Its translation is CASIRDRGQDTQYF.

This clonotype was counted between two and nine times. The rearrangement links TRBV7-3 to TRBJ2-3; 11 bases are shared with TRBD2. The junction had 4 bases not matched to a gene; V was cut back by 1 base and J by 7 bases. This CDR3 spans 15 amino acids. CDR1 is SGHTA and CDR2 is FQGTGA in the germline V gene. The DNA of the CDR3 is TGTGCCAGCAGCTTAAGTAGCGGGGGGGGAAATACGCAGTATTTT. Encoded protein: CASSLSSGGGNTQYF.